These T cell receptor beta chains were read from a single sample in a study of spatial heterogeneity in lung cancer. Each CDR3 protein gets one entry after TCRdb re-called the 5' RACE reads with MiXCR. The table has 40,000 to 45,000 distinct CDR3 sequences, roughly 15% seen once; the top ten hold 56%. The source was PBMCs, collected at surgery. These receptor sequences come from a male donor with early-stage non-small cell lung cancer. CDR3s include the opening cysteine and the closing phenylalanine or tryptophan. D genes are given only for firm matches. Size values are once, few and many counts, or a class for expanded clones, and some rows have none.

V: TRBV7-2
J: TRBJ2-7
D: .
size: .
DNA: TGTGCCAGCAGTGTAGGGCGGAGCTCCTACGAGCAGTACTTC
CDR3: CASSVGRSSYEQYF

V: TRBV5-1
J: TRBJ2-3
D: .
size: .
DNA: TGCGCCAGCAGCTTGGGGACAGTGTCAGATACGCAGTATTTT
CDR3: CASSLGTVSDTQYF

V: TRBV2
J: TRBJ1-1
D: .
size: few
DNA: TGTGCCAGCGCCCGACAGCGGATGAACACTGAAGCTTTCTTT
CDR3: CASARQRMNTEAFF

V: TRBV10-3
J: TRBJ1-1
D: .
size: .
DNA: TGTGCCATCAGTGAGAAACCGGGAGGCTCTGAAGCTTTCTTT
CDR3: CAISEKPGGSEAFF

V: TRBV12-3/TRBV12-4
J: TRBJ1-1
D: .
size: few
DNA: TGTGCCAGCAGTTGGGCGAACACTGAAGCTTTCTTT
CDR3: CASSWANTEAFF

V: TRBV7-3
J: TRBJ2-6
D: .
size: few
DNA: TGTGCCAGCAGCCTCAGACAGGCAGATGGGGCCAACGTCCTGACTTTC
CDR3: CASSLRQADGANVLTF

V: TRBV7-2
J: TRBJ2-7
D: .
size: few
DNA: TGTGCCAGCAGCTTAGCGCAACTACCCTCCTACGAGCAGTACTTC
CDR3: CASSLAQLPSYEQYF

V: TRBV11-3
J: TRBJ1-5
D: .
size: many
DNA: TGTGCCAGCAGCCCCCGGCCCCTCAATCAGCCCCAGCATTTT
CDR3: CASSPRPLNQPQHF

V: TRBV29-1
J: TRBJ1-1
D: .
size: many
DNA: TGCAGCGGGGTATCCCAGAGGTGGACTGAAGCTTTCTTT
CDR3: CSGVSQRWTEAFF

V: TRBV12-3/TRBV12-4
J: TRBJ1-4
D: .
size: few
DNA: TGTGCCAGCAGGCTAAGCAGTGGAGCTAATGAAAAACTGTTTTTT
CDR3: CASRLSSGANEKLFF

V: TRBV20-1
J: TRBJ2-7
D: TRBD1
size: .
DNA: TGCAGTGCTCCGGACAGGCGATACGAGCAGTACTTC
CDR3: CSAPDRRYEQYF

V: TRBV2
J: TRBJ1-2
D: .
size: few
DNA: TGTGCCAGCAGTGTAGGGGAGACTTATGGCTACACCTTC
CDR3: CASSVGETYGYTF

V: TRBV27
J: TRBJ2-7
D: TRBD1
size: .
DNA: TGTGCCAGCAGTTCCCGGACAGGGTCCTACGAGCAGTACTTC
CDR3: CASSSRTGSYEQYF

V: TRBV20-1
J: TRBJ2-3
D: TRBD2
size: many
DNA: TGCAGTGCTAGAGATGGGACTAGCGGCACAGATACGCAGTATTTT
CDR3: CSARDGTSGTDTQYF

V: TRBV28
J: TRBJ1-1
D: .
size: few
DNA: TGTGCCAGCAGTCTATGGGGCGGGAGGGCTGAAGCTTTCTTT
CDR3: CASSLWGGRAEAFF

V: TRBV10-1
J: TRBJ1-5
D: .
size: .
DNA: TGCGCCAGCAGTCCCCAGGTGAATCAGCCCCAGCATTTT
CDR3: CASSPQVNQPQHF

V: TRBV20-1
J: TRBJ2-2
D: TRBD2
size: few
DNA: TGCAGTGCTAGTAGCGGGGATAAGAACACCGGGGAGCTGTTTTTT
CDR3: CSASSGDKNTGELFF

V: TRBV7-2
J: TRBJ2-1
D: TRBD2
size: many
DNA: TGTGCCAGCACCACTTCTAGCGGGAGAGGGGATGAGCAGTTCTTC
CDR3: CASTTSSGRGDEQFF

V: TRBV7-2
J: TRBJ1-1
D: .
size: .
DNA: TGTGCCAGCAGCTTAGCGGGACCCCGGGCTTTCTTT
CDR3: CASSLAGPRAFF

V: TRBV11-1
J: TRBJ2-7
D: .
size: many
DNA: TGTGCCAGCAGCTCCCGCGGGACGGGGTGGAGCGAGCAGTACTTC
CDR3: CASSSRGTGWSEQYF

V: TRBV2
J: TRBJ2-7
D: .
size: few
DNA: TGTGCCAGCAGTGAAGCGCCTCGGGGACCGAGCTGCGAGCAGTACTTC
CDR3: CASSEAPRGPSCEQYF

V: TRBV28
J: TRBJ2-7
D: .
size: once
DNA: TGTGCCAGCAGTGTTACCGGGGGGCCGGGCGAGCAGTACTTC
CDR3: CASSVTGGPGEQYF

V: TRBV7-9
J: TRBJ2-1
D: .
size: many
DNA: TGTGCCAGCAGCTTCCTGGGAAATGAGCAGTTCTTC
CDR3: CASSFLGNEQFF

V: TRBV10-3
J: TRBJ2-1
D: TRBD2
size: .
DNA: TGTGCCATCAGTGAGTCGTTAGCGGGAGGGCTTGATGAGCAGTTCTTC
CDR3: CAISESLAGGLDEQFF

V: TRBV5-1
J: TRBJ2-5
D: .
size: many
DNA: TGCGCCAGCAGCTTGGACGGGAAAGAGACCCAGTACTTC
CDR3: CASSLDGKETQYF

V: TRBV29-1
J: TRBJ1-1
D: .
size: many
DNA: TGCAGCGTTTCCCCATCGGACACTGAAGCTTTCTTT
CDR3: CSVSPSDTEAFF